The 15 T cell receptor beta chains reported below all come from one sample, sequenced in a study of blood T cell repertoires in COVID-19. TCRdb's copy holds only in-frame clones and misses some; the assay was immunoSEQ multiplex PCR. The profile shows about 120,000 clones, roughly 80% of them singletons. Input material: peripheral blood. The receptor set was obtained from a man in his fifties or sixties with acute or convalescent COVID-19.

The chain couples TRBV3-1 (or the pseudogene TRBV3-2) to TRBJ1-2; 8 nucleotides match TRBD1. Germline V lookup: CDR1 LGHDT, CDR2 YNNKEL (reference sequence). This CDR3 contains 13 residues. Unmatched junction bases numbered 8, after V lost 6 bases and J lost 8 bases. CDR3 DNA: TGTGCCAGCAGTCGACAGGGGAGGGGAGGCTACACCTTC. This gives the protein CASSRQGRGGYTF.

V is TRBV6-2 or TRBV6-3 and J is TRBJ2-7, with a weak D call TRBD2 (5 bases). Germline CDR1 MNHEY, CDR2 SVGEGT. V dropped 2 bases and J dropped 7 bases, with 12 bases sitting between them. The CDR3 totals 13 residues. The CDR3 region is CASSYEARGEQYF. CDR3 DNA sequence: TGTGCCAGCAGTTACGAGGCCCGAGGGGAGCAGTACTTC.

This CDR3 reads CASSEARGGRGYTF. The CDR3 DNA is TGTGCCAGCAGTGAAGCGCGAGGGGGCAGGGGCTACACCTTC. The V and J genes are TRBV6-1 and TRBJ1-2; 7 nucleotides align to TRBD1. Germline CDR1 and CDR2: MNHNS and SASEGT. The CDR3 runs to 14 residues. V lost 0 bases, J lost 8 bases, and 6 bases stayed unmatched.

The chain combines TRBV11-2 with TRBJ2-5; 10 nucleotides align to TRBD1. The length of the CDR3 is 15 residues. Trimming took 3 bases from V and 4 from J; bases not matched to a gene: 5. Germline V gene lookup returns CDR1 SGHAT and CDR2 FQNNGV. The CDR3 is CASSFSTGGPETQYF. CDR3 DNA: TGTGCCAGCAGCTTTTCGACAGGGGGCCCAGAGACCCAGTACTTC.

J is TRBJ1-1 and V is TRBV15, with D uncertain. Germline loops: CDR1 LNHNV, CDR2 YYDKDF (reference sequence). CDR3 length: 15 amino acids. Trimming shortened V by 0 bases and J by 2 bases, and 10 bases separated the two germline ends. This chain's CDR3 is CATSRDGVGNTEAFF. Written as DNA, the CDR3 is TGTGCCACCAGCAGAGATGGAGTAGGAAACACTGAAGCTTTCTTT. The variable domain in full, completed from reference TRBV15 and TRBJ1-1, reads DAMVIQNPRYQVTQFGKPVTLSCSQTLNHNVMYWYQQKSSQAPKLLFHYYDKDFNNEADTPDNFQSRRPNTSFCFLDIRSPGLGDTAMYLCATSRDGVGNTEAFFGQGTRLTVV.

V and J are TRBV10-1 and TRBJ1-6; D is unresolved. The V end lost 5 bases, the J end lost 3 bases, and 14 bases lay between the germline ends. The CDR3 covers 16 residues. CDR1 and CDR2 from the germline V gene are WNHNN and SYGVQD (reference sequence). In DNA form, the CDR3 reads TGCGCCAGCAGTAAGCTGCCGACATTCTATAATTCACCCCTCCACTTT. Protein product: CASSKLPTFYNSPLHF.

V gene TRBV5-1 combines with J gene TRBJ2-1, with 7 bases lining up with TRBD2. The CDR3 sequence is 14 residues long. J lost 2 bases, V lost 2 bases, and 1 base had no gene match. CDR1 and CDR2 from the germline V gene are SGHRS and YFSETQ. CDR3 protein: CASSFAGAYNEQFF. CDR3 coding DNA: TGCGCCAGCAGCTTTGCGGGGGCCTACAATGAGCAGTTCTTC.

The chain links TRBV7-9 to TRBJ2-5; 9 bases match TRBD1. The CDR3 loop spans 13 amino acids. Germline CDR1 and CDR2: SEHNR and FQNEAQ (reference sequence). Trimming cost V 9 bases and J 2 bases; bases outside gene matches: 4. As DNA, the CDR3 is TGTGCCAGTCACAGGGGGCCTCAAGAGACCCAGTACTTC. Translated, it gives CASHRGPQETQYF.

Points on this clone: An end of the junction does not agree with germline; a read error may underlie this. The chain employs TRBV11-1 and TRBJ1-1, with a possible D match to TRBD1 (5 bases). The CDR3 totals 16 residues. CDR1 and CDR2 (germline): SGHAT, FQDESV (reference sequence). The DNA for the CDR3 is TGTGCCAGCAACTTAAGGCAGGGCGGAGTGGACACTGAAGCTTTCTTT. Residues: CASNLRQGGVDTEAFF.

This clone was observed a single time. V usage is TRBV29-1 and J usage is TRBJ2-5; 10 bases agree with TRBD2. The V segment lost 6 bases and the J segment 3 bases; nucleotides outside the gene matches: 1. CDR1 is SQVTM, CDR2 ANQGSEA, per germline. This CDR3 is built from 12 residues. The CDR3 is CSVTSGEETQYF. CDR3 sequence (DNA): TGCAGCGTCACTAGCGGGGAAGAGACCCAGTACTTC.

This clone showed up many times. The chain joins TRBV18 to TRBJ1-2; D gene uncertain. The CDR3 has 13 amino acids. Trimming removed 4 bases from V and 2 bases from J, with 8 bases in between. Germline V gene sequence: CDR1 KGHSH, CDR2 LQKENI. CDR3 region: CASSLDTNYGYTF. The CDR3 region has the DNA TGTGCCAGCTCACTCGACACGAACTATGGCTACACCTTC.

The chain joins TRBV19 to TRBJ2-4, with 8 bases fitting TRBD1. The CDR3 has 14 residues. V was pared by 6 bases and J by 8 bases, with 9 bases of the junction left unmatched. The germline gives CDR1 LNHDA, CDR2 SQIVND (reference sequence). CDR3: CASSPQDREDIQYF. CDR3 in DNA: TGTGCCAGTAGCCCCCAGGACAGGGAGGACATTCAGTACTTC.

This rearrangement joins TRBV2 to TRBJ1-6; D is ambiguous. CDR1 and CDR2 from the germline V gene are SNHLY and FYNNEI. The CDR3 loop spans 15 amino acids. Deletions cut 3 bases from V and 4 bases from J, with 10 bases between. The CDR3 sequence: CASSDGPGYNSPLHF. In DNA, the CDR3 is TGTGCCAGCAGTGATGGTCCAGGATATAATTCACCCCTCCACTTT.

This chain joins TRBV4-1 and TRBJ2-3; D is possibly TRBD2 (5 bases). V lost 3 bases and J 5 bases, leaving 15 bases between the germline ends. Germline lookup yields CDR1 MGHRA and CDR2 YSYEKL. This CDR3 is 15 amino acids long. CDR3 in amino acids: CASSQTGLGKDTQYF. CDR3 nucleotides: TGCGCCAGCAGCCAGACGGGGTTGGGGAAAGATACGCAGTATTTT.

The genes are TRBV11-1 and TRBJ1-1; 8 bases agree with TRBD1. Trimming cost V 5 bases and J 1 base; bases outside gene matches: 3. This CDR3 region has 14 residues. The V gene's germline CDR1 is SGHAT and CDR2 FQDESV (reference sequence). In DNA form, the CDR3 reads TGTGCCAGCAGCAAGGACAGGGAGAACACTGAAGCTTTCTTT. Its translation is CASSKDRENTEAFF. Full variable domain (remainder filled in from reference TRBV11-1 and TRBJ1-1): EAEVAQSPRYKITEKSQAVAFWCDPISGHATLYWYRQILGQGPELLVQFQDESVVDDSQLPKDRFSAERLKGVDSTLKIQPAELGDSAMYLCASSKDRENTEAFFGQGTRLTVV.